The 18 T cell receptor beta chains below all came from one sample that was sequenced in a study of blood T cell repertoires in COVID-19. Using immunoSEQ multiplex PCR, the repertoire was profiled, and TCRdb retains in-frame clones only, with some absent. The sample shows 180,000 or so clones, around 86% of them seen only once. Sequences were obtained from peripheral blood. All receptors come from a man aged 18 to 35 with acute or convalescent COVID-19.

This chain joins TRBV19 and TRBJ2-1; 9 bases are a match to TRBD1. The CDR3 is 13 amino acids. Per the germline V gene, CDR1 is LNHDA and CDR2 is SQIVND (reference sequence). V lost 6 bases, J lost 5 bases, and 2 bases stayed unmatched. CDR3 amino acids: CASRRDRDNEQFF. The CDR3 DNA reads as TGTGCCAGTAGACGGGACAGGGACAATGAGCAGTTCTTC.

V usage is TRBV11-3 and J usage is TRBJ2-2, with D possibly being TRBD2 (5 bases). The germline V gene has CDR1 SGHNT and CDR2 YENEEA. The ends were cut back, 4 bases at V and 8 bases at J, with 11 bases in the middle. The CDR3 runs 13 residues. The CDR3 sequence: CASSWRPGGELFF. CDR3 DNA: TGTGCCAGCAGCTGGCGCCCGGGGGGGGAGCTGTTTTTT.

The chain uses TRBV7-2 and TRBJ1-5; unclear D gene. The CDR3 is 15 residues long. The germline gives CDR1 SGHTA, CDR2 FQGNSA. V was clipped by 1 base and J by 2 bases, with 9 bases between them. CDR3 DNA: TGTGCCAGCAGCTTAGTTCTTAGTGGCAATCAGCCCCAGCATTTT. Residues: CASSLVLSGNQPQHF. The variable domain in full, completed from reference TRBV7-2 and TRBJ1-5, reads GAGVSQSPSNKVTEKGKDVELRCDPISGHTALYWYRQSLGQGLEFLIYFQGNSAPDKSGLPSDRFSAERTGGSVSTLTIQRTQQEDSAVYLCASSLVLSGNQPQHFGDGTRLSIL.

V and J are TRBV28 and TRBJ2-5; D uncertain. The germline V gene encodes CDR1 MDHEN and CDR2 SYDVKM. This CDR3 has 15 residues. V was shortened by 6 bases and J by 2 bases, with 16 bases between the two germline ends. The CDR3 reads CASSSIRQIQETQYF. The CDR3 DNA follows: TGTGCCAGCAGCTCAATTCGACAAATACAAGAGACCCAGTACTTC.

This rearrangement joins TRBV11-2 to TRBJ1-1; D is unresolved. The CDR3 contains 13 residues. The germline gives CDR1 SGHAT, CDR2 FQNNGV. Trimming shortened V by 5 bases and J by 5 bases, and 12 bases separated the two germline ends. CDR3 DNA sequence: TGTGCCAGCAGCCCAGGTAGAGGGACTGAAGCTTTCTTT. Amino acids: CASSPGRGTEAFF.

The V gene is TRBV11-1, the J gene TRBJ1-2; 7 bases map to TRBD1. The germline gives CDR1 SGHAT, CDR2 FQDESV (reference sequence). The junction had 6 bases not matched to a gene; V was cut back by 6 bases and J by 2 bases. The length of the CDR3 is 14 residues. The CDR3 reads CASSPRQGNYGYTF. In DNA, the CDR3 is TGTGCCAGCAGTCCTCGACAGGGAAACTATGGCTACACCTTC.

The J gene is TRBJ2-5, the V gene TRBV18; 10 bases agree with TRBD2. Germline CDR1 and CDR2: KGHSH and LQKENI. The CDR3 is made up of 15 amino acids. After removal of 3 bases from V and 5 bases from J, the junction contained 6 bases not matched to a gene. The CDR3 spells CASSPRAGGQETQYF. The CDR3 DNA sequence: TGTGCCAGCTCACCGAGAGCGGGGGGGCAGGAGACCCAGTACTTC. Full variable domain (rest looked up from reference TRBV18 and TRBJ2-5): NAGVMQNPRHLVRRRGQEARLRCSPMKGHSHVYWYRQLPEEGLKFMVYLQKENIIDESGMPKERFSAEFPKEGPSILRIQQVVRGDSAAYFCASSPRAGGQETQYFGPGTRLLVL.

The gene calls are TRBV30 and TRBJ1-2; the match to TRBD1 covers 12 bases. Germline CDR1 reads GTSNPN; CDR2 reads SVGIG (reference sequence). Trimming at V came to 2 bases and at J to 7 bases, leaving 8 bases not matched to a gene. This CDR3 contains 15 residues. The CDR3 sequence: CAWSFRDRGQGGYTF. The CDR3 DNA sequence: TGTGCCTGGAGTTTCCGGGACAGGGGGCAGGGTGGCTACACCTTC.

V and J are TRBV12-3 or TRBV12-4 and TRBJ1-6; 10 positions agree with TRBD1. Unmatched junction bases numbered 4, after V lost 6 bases and J lost 11 bases. The CDR3 spans 13 residues. The CDR3 DNA is TGTGCCAGCAGCTTCGGACAGGGGGCACCCCTCCACTTT. It encodes CASSFGQGAPLHF.

The chain is built from TRBV11-2 and TRBJ2-7; tentatively, D is TRBD2 (7 bases). Trimming stripped 3 bases from V and 4 bases from J, with 13 bases between. Germline V gene sequence: CDR1 SGHAT, CDR2 FQNNGV. CDR3 length: 14 residues. The CDR3 here is CASSLGGGAYEQYV. In nucleotides, the CDR3 is TGTGCCAGCAGCTTGGGAGGGGGGGCGTACGAGCAGTACGTC.

The J gene is TRBJ2-5, the V gene TRBV5-1; D is uncertain. This CDR3 has 14 residues. From germline, CDR1 is SGHRS and CDR2 YFSETQ. Trimming removed 0 bases at V and 7 bases at J, with 13 bases between. CDR3 nucleotides: TGCGCCAGCAGCTTGGCCTTAGAGAGCCCGACCCAGTACTTC. Translated: CASSLALESPTQYF.

This chain uses TRBV24-1 with TRBJ2-4, with D possibly being TRBD1 (6 bases). Looked up from germline, CDR1 is KGHDR and CDR2 is SFDVKD. This CDR3 contains 17 residues. V gave up 7 bases and J gave up 2 bases, with 20 bases separating them. The CDR3: CATSYEYRDITKNIQYF. In DNA form, the CDR3 reads TGTGCCACCAGCTACGAGTATAGGGACATCACCAAAAACATTCAGTACTTC.

The rearrangement links TRBV24-1 to TRBJ1-2; 8 nucleotides match TRBD1. CDR3 size: 15 residues. The germline V gene encodes CDR1 KGHDR and CDR2 SFDVKD. The J segment lost 3 bases and the V segment lost 2 bases, leaving 4 bases of the junction unmatched. CDR3 DNA: TGTGCCACCAGTGATTCGGGACAGGTTGACTATGGCTACACCTTC. Residues: CATSDSGQVDYGYTF.

This clone was recorded once. The chain joins TRBV11-2 to TRBJ1-4; no reliable D call. The CDR3 length is 16 residues. V shed 4 bases and J shed 4 bases, with 16 bases lying between them. Per germline, CDR1 SGHAT and CDR2 FQNNGV. The CDR3 bases are TGTGCCAGCAGCTCGGGAATCCAGCGAAGTAATGAAAAACTGTTTTTT. The encoded protein is CASSSGIQRSNEKLFF.

Of note for this clone: This sample includes further DNA sequences coding for the same CDR3. The chain links TRBV30 to TRBJ1-1; D not resolved. The germline gives CDR1 GTSNPN, CDR2 SVGIG (reference sequence). V lost 3 bases and J 0 bases, leaving 2 bases between the germline ends. CDR3 length: 11 amino acids. The CDR3 sequence is CAWSVNTEAFF. DNA for the CDR3: TGTGCCTGGAGCGTGAACACTGAAGCTTTCTTT.

The chain carries TRBV18 and TRBJ1-2; 9 nucleotides line up with TRBD1. The CDR3 has 15 residues. After removal of 0 bases from V and 8 bases from J, the junction contained 7 bases not matched to a gene. The germline CDR1 and CDR2 sequences are KGHSH and LQKENI. CDR3 DNA: TGTGCCAGCTCACCACCGTTTGAGACAGGGGGAGGCTACACCTTC. Translated, it gives CASSPPFETGGGYTF.

The chain is built from TRBV5-8 and TRBJ1-1; D not resolved. Germline CDR1 and CDR2: SGHTS and YDEGEE. CDR3 length equals 14 residues. Trimming removed 7 bases at V and 4 bases at J, with 17 bases between. The CDR3 region is CASAMGERGTEAFF. The CDR3 coding sequence is TGTGCCAGCGCAATGGGAGAGCGTGGCACTGAAGCTTTCTTT. Variable domain in full (rest from reference TRBV5-8 and TRBJ1-1): EAGVTQSPTHLIKTRGQQATLRCSPISGHTSVYWYQQALGLGLQFLLWYDEGEERNRGNFPPRFSGRQFPNYSSELNVNALELEDSALYLCASAMGERGTEAFFGQGTRLTVV.

The V and J genes are TRBV7-9 and TRBJ1-5; no clear D gene. The V end lost 5 bases, the J end lost 2 bases, and 10 bases lay between the germline ends. From germline, CDR1 is SEHNR and CDR2 FQNEAQ (reference sequence). CDR3 length: 14 amino acids. The CDR3 DNA is TGTGCCAGCAGCCCCATCGAGGGCAATCAGCCCCAGCATTTT. Translation: CASSPIEGNQPQHF.